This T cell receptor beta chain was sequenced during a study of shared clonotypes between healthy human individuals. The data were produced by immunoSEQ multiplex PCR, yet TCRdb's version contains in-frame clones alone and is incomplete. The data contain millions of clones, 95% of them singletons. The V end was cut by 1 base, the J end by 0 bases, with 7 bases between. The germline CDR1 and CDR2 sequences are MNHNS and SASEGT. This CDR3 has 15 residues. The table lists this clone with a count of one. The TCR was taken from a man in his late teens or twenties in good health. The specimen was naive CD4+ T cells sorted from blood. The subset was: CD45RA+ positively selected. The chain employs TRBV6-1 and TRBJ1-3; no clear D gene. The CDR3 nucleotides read TGTGCCAGCAGTGAAGTCTTAGTCTCTGGAAACACCATATATTTT. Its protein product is CASSEVLVSGNTIYF.